This TCR beta chain was captured in a study of blood T cell repertoires in COVID-19. In the study overall: Nucleic acid was either cDNA or gDNA, and it came from T cells, B-cell-depleted T cells, or PBMCs.

The CDR3 runs to 14 residues. The germline V gene encodes CDR1 SGHTA and CDR2 FQGNSA. With 3 bases removed from V and 4 bases from J, the gap between germline ends came to 10 bases. Authors' processing steps: Amplification with reference gene primers provided the estimates of nucleated cell counts. Sequencing used immunoSEQ multiplex PCR; TCRdb keeps in-frame clones, though not all of them. V and J calls and clone size follow that table, whereas D and trimming were derived from the DNA. This sample has approximately 280,000 clones, with 65% to 90% found just once. This clonotype was obtained from a man in his forties or fifties with active or convalescent COVID-19. Sequenced material: peripheral blood. The chain recombines TRBV7-2 with TRBJ1-5; D not certain. This CDR3 is CASSLGVTNQPQHF. In DNA, the CDR3 is TGTGCCAGCAGCTTGGGTGTGACTAATCAGCCCCAGCATTTT. Supplemented by reference TRBV7-2 and TRBJ1-5, the full variable domain reads GAGVSQSPSNKVTEKGKDVELRCDPISGHTALYWYRQSLGQGLEFLIYFQGNSAPDKSGLPSDRFSAERTGGSVSTLTIQRTQQEDSAVYLCASSLGVTNQPQHFGDGTRLSIL.